This T cell receptor (beta chain) was captured by sequencing in a study of shared clonotypes between healthy human individuals. The material for each subset, its genomic DNA, was split evenly across several immunoSEQ plates. TCRdb keeps only in-frame clones here, not all; method: immunoSEQ multiplex PCR. The sample includes fewer than 650,000 clones, 76% seen only once; the top ten take 10% to 15%. Every donor, a Caucasian adult, lived in Nashville, Tennessee. The CDR3 contains 19 residues. This clone was recorded many times. The sequenced sample consisted of PBMCs. This rearrangement joins TRBV1 to TRBJ2-3; the DNA was not used to check the table's D call, TRBD2. TRBV1 is given as a pseudogene. This sequence was found in a middle-aged woman in good health. Some clones in this sample may be carry-over from other donors' samples. The CDR3 region has the DNA TGCACCCCCCTCCCTCTCACTAGCGGGGAACCAATCAAGGCAGATACGCAGTATTTT. It yields the protein CTPLPLTSGEPIKADTQYF.